The sequence of this T cell receptor (beta chain) was determined in a study of lymphopenia after photon versus proton radiotherapy (dated by TCRdb to between 2018 and 2021). Some background on the complete study: Photon and proton radiation therapy were compared by the study for their immunological effects in patients with gastrointestinal tumors who developed high-grade lymphopenia. The study was designed to characterize how the impact on the immune system differs between the two radiation modalities. A cohort of some 20 patients with gastrointestinal tumors who received either photon or proton therapy and subsequently developed lymphopenia was included. The full study reports these points: Across the cohort, an inverse correlation was found between a larger post-nadir drop in TCR diversity and overall survival time among patients who died. After the lymphocyte count nadir, photon-treated repertoires showed oligoclonal expansion, especially of CD8+ Temra cells, which drove the drop in diversity. During treatment, patients who received proton therapy stayed relatively stable, whereas patients who received photon therapy lost naive T cells and TCR diversity and gained effector/memory populations. The survival association was assessed only in patients who died, and the authors presented better survival with proton therapy as a possibility rather than a demonstrated result.

Points on this clone: Which antigen it targets is not known. No much larger clone is present one base from it, and per-base qualities are unavailable.

The library was produced with the immunoSEQ multiplex PCR assay. T cell repertoires were profiled with deep sequencing of rearranged TCR beta loci together with multiparametric flow cytometry. Imported from immuneACCESS, the table was reduced by TCRdb to in-frame sequences with V and J called. These copies leave out some clones; in studies compared against another copy, an unresolved V gene accounts for under half, and the cause of the remainder is not known. For this sample the table gives some 38,000 clones, of which about 94% were detected only once. The ten largest make up about 15% of the sample. CDR1 and CDR2 (SEHNR, FQNEAQ) derive from the germline V gene (reference sequence). Including cysteine and phenylalanine, the CDR3 has 13 amino acids. Only the CDR3 DNA is retained, 39 bases long and in frame from the first base. V gives up 3 bases and J gives up 4 bases, and the segment between their germline ends measures 7 bases.

Recombination linked TRBV7-9 to TRBJ2-1; the D gene cannot be resolved reliably. This material consisted of peripheral blood, taken from a patient treated with photon-based radiotherapy. This clonotype was obtained from a man in his sixties with cholangiocarcinoma. The DNA reads TGTGCCAGCAGCTTGGGCTCGTACAATGAGCAGTTCTTC. It translates as CASSLGSYNEQFF.